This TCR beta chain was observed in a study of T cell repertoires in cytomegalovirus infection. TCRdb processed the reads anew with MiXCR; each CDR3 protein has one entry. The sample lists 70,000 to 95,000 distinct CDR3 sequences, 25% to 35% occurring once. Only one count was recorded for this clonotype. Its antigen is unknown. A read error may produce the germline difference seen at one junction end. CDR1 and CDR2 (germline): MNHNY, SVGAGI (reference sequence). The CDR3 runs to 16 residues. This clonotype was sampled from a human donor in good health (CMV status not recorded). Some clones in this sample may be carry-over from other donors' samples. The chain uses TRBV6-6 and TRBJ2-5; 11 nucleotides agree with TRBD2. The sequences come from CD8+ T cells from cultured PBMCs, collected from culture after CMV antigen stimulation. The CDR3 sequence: CTSSWGTSGFQETQYF. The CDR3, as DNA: TGTACCAGCAGTTGGGGGACTAGCGGCTTCCAAGAGACCCAGTACTTC.